The 28 T cell receptor beta chains below all came from one sample that was sequenced in a study of T-cell reconstitution after alpha-beta-depleted transplantation in children. Unique molecular identifiers featured in how the TCRbeta library was prepared. From the PCR reads, TCRdb called clonotypes with MiXCR, one entry per CDR3 protein. Among a few hundred thousand distinct CDR3 sequences, approximately 12% were seen once, and the ten largest hold 2.2%. The sample here was PBMCs, mostly from graft donor cells, taken 360 days after TCRalphabeta/CD19-depleted stem cell transplant. These receptors were obtained from a male patient younger than 18 who had a stem cell transplant for acute myeloid leukemia, so the T cells may come from the graft donor.

The sample holds a few counts of this clonotype. This rearrangement joins TRBV14 to TRBJ1-3, with 7 positions matching TRBD1. Germline values: CDR1 SGHDN, CDR2 FVKESK. The CDR3 consists of 16 residues. Trimming at V came to 3 bases and at J to 0 bases, leaving 5 bases not matched to a gene. The CDR3 DNA is TGTGCCAGCAGCCAGGGACAGCAGTTCTCTGGAAACACCATATATTTT. It is translated as CASSQGQQFSGNTIYF.

The J gene is TRBJ2-1, the V gene TRBV19, with D possibly called TRBD1 or TRBD2 (6 bases each). V was cut by 6 bases and J by 9 bases, with 21 bases left in between. CDR1 is LNHDA, CDR2 SQIVND, per germline (reference sequence). CDR3 length: 15 residues. The CDR3, as DNA: TGTGCCAGTAGCATCGGGGGCCGATTTTGGGGTGAGCAGTTCTTC. This gives the protein CASSIGGRFWGEQFF.

The sample holds many counts of this clonotype. The CDR3, as DNA: TGTGCCAGCAGCCTGAGGAGAGGGCCCGCCGGGGAGCTGTTTTTT. Its protein is CASSLRRGPAGELFF. V usage is TRBV2 and J usage is TRBJ2-2; possible D gene TRBD2, 5 bases. V was cut by 6 bases and J by 6 bases, with 17 bases left in between. Germline loops: CDR1 SNHLY, CDR2 FYNNEI. The CDR3 is 15 amino acids. The full variable domain, its missing parts supplied by reference TRBV2 and TRBJ2-2, is EPEVTQTPSHQVTQMGQEVILRCVPISNHLYFYWYRQILGQKVEFLVSFYNNEISEKSEIFDDQFSVERPDGSNFTLKIRSTKLEDSAMYFCASSLRRGPAGELFFGEGSRLTVL.

V usage is TRBV19 and J usage is TRBJ2-2; D may be TRBD2 (5 bases). This CDR3 is built from 14 residues. V was cut by 8 bases and J by 4 bases, with 14 bases left in between. The germline CDR1 and CDR2 sequences are LNHDA and SQIVND (reference sequence). The CDR3 protein is CASYPTTGTGELFF. Written as DNA, the CDR3 is TGTGCCAGTTATCCGACTACCGGCACCGGGGAGCTGTTTTTT.

The rearrangement uses TRBV12-3 or TRBV12-4 and TRBJ2-5; 11 bases are a match to TRBD2. J gave up 7 bases and V 4 bases, and 11 bases lay outside the gene matches. The CDR3 consists of 16 residues. The CDR3 bases are TGTGCCAGCAGTTCCCCTCGACTAGCGGGGTTAGGGACCCAGTACTTC. Its translation is CASSSPRLAGLGTQYF.

This clonotype came up a few times. The V and J genes are TRBV28 and TRBJ2-7; D is possibly TRBD2 (6 bases). The ends were cut back, 4 bases at V and 0 bases at J, with 19 bases in the middle. The CDR3 contains 17 residues. CDR1 is MDHEN, CDR2 SYDVKM, per germline. The CDR3 DNA reads TGTGCCAGCAGTTCCCCACGGGCCCTAGCGAGCTCCTACGAGCAGTACTTC. It translates to CASSSPRALASSYEQYF.

This clonotype has only a few counts. The CDR3 protein is CASSQGVEGWRGETQYF. The CDR3 nucleotides are TGCGCCAGCAGCCAAGGGGTAGAGGGGTGGCGAGGAGAGACCCAGTACTTC. The V and J genes are TRBV4-1 and TRBJ2-5; D could derive from TRBD1 or TRBD2 (5 bases each). The CDR3 totals 17 residues. Germline V gives CDR1 MGHRA, CDR2 YSYEKL. V was shortened by 1 base and J by 4 bases, with 19 bases between the two germline ends.

The chain has TRBV7-9 and TRBJ1-2; a possible D gene is TRBD1 (6 bases). This CDR3 is 14 amino acids long. CDR1 and CDR2 from the germline V gene are SEHNR and FQNEAQ (reference sequence). With 5 bases removed from V and 4 bases from J, the gap between germline ends came to 14 bases. The DNA for the CDR3 is TGTGCCAGCAGCAAGTACAGGGAGTCCTATGGCTACACCTTC. It codes for CASSKYRESYGYTF. The full variable domain, rest sourced from reference TRBV7-9 and TRBJ1-2, is DTGVSQNPRHKITKRGQNVTFRCDPISEHNRLYWYRQTLGQGPEFLTYFQNEAQLEKSRLLSDRFSAERPKGSFSTLEIQRTEQGDSAMYLCASSKYRESYGYTFGSGTRLTVV.

The genes are TRBV20-1 and TRBJ2-3, with 7 nucleotides matching TRBD1. After removal of 4 bases from V and 6 bases from J, the junction contained 1 base not matched to a gene. Germline values: CDR1 DFQATT, CDR2 SNEGSKA (reference sequence). CDR3 length: 11 residues. The CDR3 bases are TGCAGTGCTACGACAGGGGATACGCAGTATTTT. It encodes CSATTGDTQYF.

This clonotype appeared a few times. The chain uses TRBV12-3 or TRBV12-4 and TRBJ2-1; 9 bases agree with TRBD2. This CDR3 contains 17 residues. The J segment lost 7 bases and the V segment lost 6 bases, leaving 16 bases of the junction unmatched. The CDR3 here is CASSPRGGLAGSNEQFF. For the CDR3, the DNA is TGTGCCAGCAGCCCCAGGGGGGGGCTAGCGGGAAGTAATGAGCAGTTCTTC.

This clonotype was counted only a few times. The rearrangement joins TRBV28 to TRBJ2-7, with 11 positions matching TRBD2. Trimming took 6 bases from V and 2 from J; bases not matched to a gene: 9. This CDR3 is 16 amino acids long. CDR1 and CDR2 (germline): MDHEN, SYDVKM. The CDR3 DNA sequence: TGTGCCAGCAGCGTCACGACTAGCGGGGCCACCTACGAGCAGTACTTC. This sequence encodes CASSVTTSGATYEQYF. Full variable domain (missing parts from reference TRBV28 and TRBJ2-7): DVKVTQSSRYLVKRTGEKVFLECVQDMDHENMFWYRQDPGLGLRLIYFSYDVKMKEKGDIPEGYSVSREKKERFSLILESASTNQTSMYLCASSVTTSGATYEQYFGPGTRLTVT.

This clonotype was picked up a small number of times. The chain uses TRBV4-2 and TRBJ1-5, with 11 bases lining up with TRBD1. The CDR3 spans 15 residues. V trimming: 1 base; J trimming: 5 bases; junction bases outside the gene matches: 1. The germline V gene encodes CDR1 LGHNA and CDR2 YNFKEQ. CDR3 protein: CASSQGGQGDQPQHF. The CDR3, as DNA: TGTGCCAGCAGCCAAGGGGGACAGGGGGATCAGCCCCAGCATTTT.

The V gene is TRBV20-1, the J gene TRBJ2-5; TRBD1 matches 7 bases. This CDR3 is 14 amino acids long. Germline values: CDR1 DFQATT, CDR2 SNEGSKA (reference sequence). V lost 8 bases, J lost 2 bases, and 11 bases stayed unmatched. DNA of the CDR3: TGCAGTCCAAGAAGGGACAGCCGACAAGAGACCCAGTACTTC. Its translation is CSPRRDSRQETQYF.

This clonotype was observed at least ten times. V is TRBV29-1 and J is TRBJ2-7; no clear D. Trimming cost V 4 bases and J 0 bases, with 13 bases left between them. The CDR3 consists of 14 residues. Germline assignment: CDR1 SQVTM and CDR2 ANQGSEA. CDR3 bases: TGCAGCGTTGCGTGGGGTGGGAACTCCTACGAGCAGTACTTC. Residues: CSVAWGGNSYEQYF.

The rearrangement joins TRBV18 to TRBJ2-7; 12 bases fit TRBD2. The CDR3 sequence is 16 residues long. The junction had 9 bases not matched to a gene; V was cut back by 4 bases and J by 5 bases. CDR1 is KGHSH and CDR2 is LQKENI in the germline V gene. The CDR3 reads CASSLVLTSGRDEQYF. The CDR3 nucleotides are TGTGCCAGCTCACTGGTTTTGACTAGCGGGAGAGACGAGCAGTACTTC.

This clonotype was counted at least ten times. The chain has TRBV3-1 and TRBJ2-3; 7 nucleotides match TRBD2. The V gene's germline CDR1 is LGHDT and CDR2 YNNKEL (reference sequence). V shed 0 bases and J 5 bases; nucleotides not matched to a gene: 11. The length of the CDR3 is 17 residues. Written as DNA, the CDR3 is TGTGCCAGCAGCCAAGATCAGCGACAGCGGGGCCGAGATACGCAGTATTTT. It translates to CASSQDQRQRGRDTQYF.

This clonotype was counted a few times. V and J are TRBV29-1 and TRBJ1-3, with D uncertain. CDR3 size: 14 residues. V shed 6 bases and J shed 7 bases, with 19 bases lying between them. The germline V gene has CDR1 SQVTM and CDR2 ANQGSEA. The CDR3 DNA reads TGCAGCGTCGCCCGCCAACCCCCGTGGAACACCATATATTTT. It is translated as CSVARQPPWNTIYF.

The J gene is TRBJ1-6, the V gene TRBV5-1; D is undetermined. Trimming removed 0 bases at V and 8 bases at J, with 12 bases between. Germline CDR1 SGHRS, CDR2 YFSETQ. CDR3 length: 15 residues. The CDR3 coding sequence is TGCGCCAGCAGCTTGGTCGCGGTTGAATATTCACCCCTCCACTTT. Its translation: CASSLVAVEYSPLHF.

At least ten counts were recorded for this clonotype. This rearrangement joins TRBV5-6 to TRBJ2-3; 14 positions match TRBD2. The CDR3 contains 16 residues. Germline V gene sequence: CDR1 SGHDT, CDR2 YYEEEE. V lost 0 bases, J lost 7 bases, and 4 bases stayed unmatched. The CDR3 is CASSLGGLAGVNTQYF. CDR3 nucleotides: TGTGCCAGCAGCTTGGGGGGACTAGCGGGAGTAAATACGCAGTATTTT.

V gene TRBV28 combines with J gene TRBJ2-7; the D gene is possibly TRBD2 (6 bases). V was cut by 3 bases and J by 2 bases, with 11 bases left in between. This CDR3 region has 14 residues. CDR1 is MDHEN, CDR2 SYDVKM, per germline. The CDR3: CASSFGRDTYEQYF. CDR3 coding DNA: TGTGCCAGCAGTTTCGGGCGGGATACCTACGAGCAGTACTTC.

The chain combines TRBV20-1 with TRBJ2-2, with TRBD2 matching over 12 bases. Germline assignment: CDR1 DFQATT and CDR2 SNEGSKA (reference sequence). The junction had 2 bases not matched to a gene; V was cut back by 4 bases and J by 8 bases. This CDR3 has 13 amino acids. In DNA, the CDR3 is TGCAGTGCTACTAGCGGGAGGGCAGGGGAGCTGTTTTTT. As protein: CSATSGRAGELFF.

This clonotype was counted only a few times. This chain connects TRBV12-3 or TRBV12-4 to TRBJ2-7; the D gene could be TRBD1 or TRBD2 (6 bases each). The CDR3 length is 13 residues. Trimming stripped 3 bases from V and 6 bases from J, with 12 bases between. DNA of the CDR3: TGTGCCAGCAGTTTTCCGGGGGCGTTCGAGCAGTACTTC. Translated, it gives CASSFPGAFEQYF.

There are many counts of this clonotype. J is TRBJ2-3 and V is TRBV5-4, with 9 bases fitting TRBD2. J was trimmed by 10 bases and V by 1 base; bases with no gene match: 7. This CDR3 is built from 14 residues. CDR1 SGHNT and CDR2 YYREEE come from the germline V gene (reference sequence). The CDR3 region is CASSLRREGRPQYF. For the CDR3, the DNA is TGTGCCAGCAGCTTGAGGCGGGAGGGCCGTCCGCAGTATTTT.

This clonotype was counted a few times. The rearrangement joins TRBV7-2 to TRBJ2-3, with D perhaps matching TRBD1 (5 bases). Per the germline V gene, CDR1 is SGHTA and CDR2 is FQGNSA. V was cut by 5 bases and J by 14 bases, with 14 bases left in between. The CDR3 consists of 11 residues. CDR3 coding DNA: TGTGCCAGCAGCGGGTGGGGCCCGGTGTATTTT. Translation gives CASSGWGPVYF.

This chain connects TRBV20-1 to TRBJ2-7, with a tentative D call TRBD2 (7 bases). There are 17 residues in the CDR3. Trimming stripped 4 bases from V and 2 bases from J, with 24 bases between. From germline, CDR1 is DFQATT and CDR2 SNEGSKA (reference sequence). CDR3 DNA sequence: TGCAGTGCTATAGGGGGAGGGCCCCTACTTCCGCCCTACGAGCAGTACTTC. This gives the protein CSAIGGGPLLPPYEQYF.

This clonotype was detected a few times. The genes are TRBV15 and TRBJ2-1; D tentatively reads TRBD1 or TRBD2 (5 bases each). This CDR3 spans 13 amino acids. The germline V gene encodes CDR1 LNHNV and CDR2 YYDKDF (reference sequence). The V and J ends lost 3 bases and 4 bases respectively, with 7 bases between them. The CDR3: CATSRGTYNEQFF. The CDR3, as DNA: TGTGCCACCAGCAGGGGGACGTACAATGAGCAGTTCTTC.

J is TRBJ1-2 and V is TRBV27; D gene uncertain. This CDR3 has 12 residues. Trimming took 8 bases from V and 5 from J, leaving 12 bases between them. Germline V gene sequence: CDR1 MNHEY, CDR2 SMNVEV (reference sequence). In DNA, the CDR3 is TGTGCCAGCCGCGGTGGGGAGTATGGCTACACCTTC. Translated, it gives CASRGGEYGYTF.

V gene TRBV12-3 or TRBV12-4 combines with J gene TRBJ2-1, with D possibly being TRBD1 or TRBD2 (5 bases each). The CDR3 loop spans 15 amino acids. Trimming stripped 6 bases from V and 6 bases from J, with 18 bases between. The CDR3, as DNA: TGTGCCAGCAGCCCCGATGAGGGACGCCGCAATGAGCAGTTCTTC. This encodes CASSPDEGRRNEQFF.